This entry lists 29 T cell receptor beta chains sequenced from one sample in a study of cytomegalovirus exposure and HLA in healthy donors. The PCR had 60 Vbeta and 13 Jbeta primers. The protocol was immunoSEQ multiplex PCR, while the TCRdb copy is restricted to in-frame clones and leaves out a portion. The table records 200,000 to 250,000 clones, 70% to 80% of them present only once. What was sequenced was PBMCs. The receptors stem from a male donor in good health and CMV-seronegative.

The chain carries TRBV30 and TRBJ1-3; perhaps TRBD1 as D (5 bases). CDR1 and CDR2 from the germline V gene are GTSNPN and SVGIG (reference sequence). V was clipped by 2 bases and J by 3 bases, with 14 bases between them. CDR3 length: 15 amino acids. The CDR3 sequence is CAWSPLDSYGNTIYF. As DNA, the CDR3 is TGTGCCTGGAGTCCGCTCGACAGCTATGGAAACACCATATATTTT.

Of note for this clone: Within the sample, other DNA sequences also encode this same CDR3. This CDR3 is CASSPGQGAYEQYF. DNA of the CDR3: TGTGCCAGCAGTCCTGGACAGGGGGCCTACGAGCAGTACTTC. The chain joins TRBV27 to TRBJ2-7; TRBD1 agrees at 10 bases. Trimming took 5 bases from V and 2 from J; bases not matched to a gene: 3. Germline CDR1 MNHEY, CDR2 SMNVEV (reference sequence). The CDR3 length is 14 residues.

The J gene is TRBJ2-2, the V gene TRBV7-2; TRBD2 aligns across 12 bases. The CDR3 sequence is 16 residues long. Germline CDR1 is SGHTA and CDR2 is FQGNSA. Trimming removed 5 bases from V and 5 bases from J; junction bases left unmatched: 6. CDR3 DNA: TGTGCCAGCAGCGTACTAGCGGGAGGCCGAACCGGGGAGCTGTTTTTT. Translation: CASSVLAGGRTGELFF.

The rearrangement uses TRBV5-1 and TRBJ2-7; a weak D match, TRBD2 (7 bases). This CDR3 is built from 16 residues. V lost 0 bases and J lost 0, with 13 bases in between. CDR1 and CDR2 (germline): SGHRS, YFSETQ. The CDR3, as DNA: TGCGCCAGCAGCTTGGGAGGGGGGGTCAGCTCCTACGAGCAGTACTTC. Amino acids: CASSLGGGVSSYEQYF.

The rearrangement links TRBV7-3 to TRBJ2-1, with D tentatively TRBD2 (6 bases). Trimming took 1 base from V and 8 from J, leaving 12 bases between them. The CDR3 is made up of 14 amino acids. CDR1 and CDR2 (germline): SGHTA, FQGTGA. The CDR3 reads CASSLSRGEDEQFF. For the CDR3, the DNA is TGTGCCAGCAGCTTAAGCCGAGGGGAGGATGAGCAGTTCTTC.

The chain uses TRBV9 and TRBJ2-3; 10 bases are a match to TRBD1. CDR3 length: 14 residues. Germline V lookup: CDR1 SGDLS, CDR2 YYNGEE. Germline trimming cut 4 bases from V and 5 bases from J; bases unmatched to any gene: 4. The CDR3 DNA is TGTGCCAGCAGCCCGGGACAGGGGAAAGATACGCAGTATTTT. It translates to CASSPGQGKDTQYF.

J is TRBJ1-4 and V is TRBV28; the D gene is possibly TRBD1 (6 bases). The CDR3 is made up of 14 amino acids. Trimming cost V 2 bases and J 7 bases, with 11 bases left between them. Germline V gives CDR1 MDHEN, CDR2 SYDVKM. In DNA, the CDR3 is TGTGCCAGCAGTTTACACAGGGCCGGTGAAAAACTGTTTTTT. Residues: CASSLHRAGEKLFF.

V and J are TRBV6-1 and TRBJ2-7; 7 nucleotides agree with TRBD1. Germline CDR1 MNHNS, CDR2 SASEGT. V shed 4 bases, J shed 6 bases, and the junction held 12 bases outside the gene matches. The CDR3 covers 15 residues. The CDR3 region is CASSVSQGVLVEQYF. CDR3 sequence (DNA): TGTGCCAGCAGTGTTTCTCAGGGGGTACTTGTCGAGCAGTACTTC.

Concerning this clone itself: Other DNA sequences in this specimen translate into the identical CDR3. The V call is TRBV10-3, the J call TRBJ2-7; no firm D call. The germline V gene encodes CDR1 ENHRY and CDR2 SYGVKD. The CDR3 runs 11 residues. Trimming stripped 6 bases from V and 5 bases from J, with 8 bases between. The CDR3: CAISESDEQYF. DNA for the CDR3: TGTGCCATCAGCGAATCGGACGAGCAGTACTTC.

The CDR3 is CASSDGRRSYEQYF. Written as DNA, the CDR3 is TGCGCCAGCAGTGACGGGAGGAGATCCTACGAGCAGTACTTC. J is TRBJ2-5 and V is TRBV10-1; 7 positions agree with TRBD2. The DNA end is a closer match to TRBJ2-7, so the J assignment may be wrong. Per germline, CDR1 WNHNN and CDR2 SYGVQD (reference sequence). The CDR3 runs to 14 residues.

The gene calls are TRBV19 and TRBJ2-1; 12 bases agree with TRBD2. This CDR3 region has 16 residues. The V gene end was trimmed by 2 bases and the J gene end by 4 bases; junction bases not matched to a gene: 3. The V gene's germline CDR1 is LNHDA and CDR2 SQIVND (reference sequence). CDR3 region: CASSITGTSGYNEQFF. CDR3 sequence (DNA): TGTGCCAGTAGTATAACCGGGACTAGCGGGTACAATGAGCAGTTCTTC.

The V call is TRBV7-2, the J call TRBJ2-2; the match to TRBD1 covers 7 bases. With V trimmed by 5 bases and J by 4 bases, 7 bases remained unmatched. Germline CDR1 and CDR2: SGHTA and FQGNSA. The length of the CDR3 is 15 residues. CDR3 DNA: TGTGCCAGCAGCCTGTGGGCAGGGGGCACCGGGGAGCTGTTTTTT. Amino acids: CASSLWAGGTGELFF.

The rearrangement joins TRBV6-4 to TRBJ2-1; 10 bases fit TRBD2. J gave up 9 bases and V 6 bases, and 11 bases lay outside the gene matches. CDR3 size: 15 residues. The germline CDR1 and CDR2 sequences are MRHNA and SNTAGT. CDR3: CASSPWGSGRSEQFF. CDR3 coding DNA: TGTGCCAGCAGCCCCTGGGGTAGCGGGAGGAGTGAGCAGTTCTTC.

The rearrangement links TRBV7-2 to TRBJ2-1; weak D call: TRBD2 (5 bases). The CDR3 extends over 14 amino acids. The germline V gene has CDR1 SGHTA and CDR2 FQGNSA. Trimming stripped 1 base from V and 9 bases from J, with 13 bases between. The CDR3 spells CASSLEPWRSEQFF. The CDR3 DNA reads TGTGCCAGCAGCTTAGAACCCTGGAGGTCTGAGCAGTTCTTC.

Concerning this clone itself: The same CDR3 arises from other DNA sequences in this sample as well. DNA for the CDR3: TGTGCCAGCAGCTCGCGGGGCACAGATACGCAGTATTTT. Translated: CASSSRGTDTQYF. This sequence joins TRBV5-4 and TRBJ2-3; TRBD2 might be the D (5 bases). Trimming removed 3 bases at V and 1 base at J, with 6 bases between. The CDR3 is 13 residues long. Germline lookup yields CDR1 SGHNT and CDR2 YYREEE (reference sequence).

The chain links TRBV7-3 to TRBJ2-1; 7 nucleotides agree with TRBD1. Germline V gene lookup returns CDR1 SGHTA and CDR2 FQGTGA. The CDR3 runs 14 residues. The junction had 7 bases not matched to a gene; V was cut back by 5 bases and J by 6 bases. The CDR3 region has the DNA TGTGCCAGCAGCCCACCAGGGGGTCTCAATGAGCAGTTCTTC. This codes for CASSPPGGLNEQFF. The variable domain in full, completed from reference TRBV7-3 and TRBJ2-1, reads GAGVSQTPSNKVTEKGKYVELRCDPISGHTALYWYRQSLGQGPEFLIYFQGTGAADDSGLPNDRFFAVRPEGSVSTLKIQRTERGDSAVYLCASSPPGGLNEQFFGPGTRLTVL.

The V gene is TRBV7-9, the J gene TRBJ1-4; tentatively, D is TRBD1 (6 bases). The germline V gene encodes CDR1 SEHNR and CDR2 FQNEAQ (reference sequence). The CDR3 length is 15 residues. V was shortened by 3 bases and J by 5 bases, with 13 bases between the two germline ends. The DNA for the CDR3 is TGTGCCAGCAGCTTTTACCAGGGGCCGAATGAAAAACTGTTTTTT. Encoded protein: CASSFYQGPNEKLFF.

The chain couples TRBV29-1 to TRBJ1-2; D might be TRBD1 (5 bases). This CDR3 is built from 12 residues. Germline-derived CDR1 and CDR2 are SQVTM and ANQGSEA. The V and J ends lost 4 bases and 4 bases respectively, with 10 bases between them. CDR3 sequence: CSVVGATYGYTF. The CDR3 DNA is TGCAGCGTTGTAGGGGCGACCTATGGCTACACCTTC.

The CDR3 sequence: CASRLIAGGYNEQFF. CDR3 DNA sequence: TGTGCCAGCAGGTTAATAGCGGGAGGATACAATGAGCAGTTCTTC. The gene calls are TRBV7-9 and TRBJ2-1; 10 nucleotides align to TRBD2. V dropped 6 bases and J dropped 4; count of bases not matched to a gene: 6. The CDR3 extends over 15 amino acids. CDR1 SEHNR and CDR2 FQNEAQ come from the germline V gene (reference sequence).

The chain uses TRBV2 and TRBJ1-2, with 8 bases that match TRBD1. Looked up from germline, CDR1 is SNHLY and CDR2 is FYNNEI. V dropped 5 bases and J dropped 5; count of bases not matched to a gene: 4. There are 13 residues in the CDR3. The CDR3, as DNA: TGTGCCAGCAGTCATGGACAGGGTTATGGCTACACCTTC. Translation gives CASSHGQGYGYTF.

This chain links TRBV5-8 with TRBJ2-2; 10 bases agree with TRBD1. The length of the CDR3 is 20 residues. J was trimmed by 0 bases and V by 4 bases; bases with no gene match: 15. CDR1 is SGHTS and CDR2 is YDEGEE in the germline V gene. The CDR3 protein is CASSLEGDRGLVTNTGELFF. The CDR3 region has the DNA TGTGCCAGCAGCCTCGAGGGGGACAGGGGCCTAGTCACGAACACCGGGGAGCTGTTTTTT. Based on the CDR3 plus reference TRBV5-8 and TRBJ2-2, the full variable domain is EAGVTQSPTHLIKTRGQQATLRCSPISGHTSVYWYQQALGLGLQFLLWYDEGEERNRGNFPPRFSGRQFPNYSSELNVNALELEDSALYLCASSLEGDRGLVTNTGELFFGEGSRLTVL.

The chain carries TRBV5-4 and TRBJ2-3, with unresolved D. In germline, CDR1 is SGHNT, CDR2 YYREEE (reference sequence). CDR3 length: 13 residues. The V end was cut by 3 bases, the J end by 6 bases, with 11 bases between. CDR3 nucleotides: TGTGCCAGCAGCTCAAAAGAAGCGGATACGCAGTATTTT. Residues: CASSSKEADTQYF.

The CDR3 sequence is CASSLGGGRGHEQYF. CDR3 bases: TGTGCCAGCAGCTTGGGAGGCGGGAGAGGCCACGAGCAGTACTTC. This sequence joins TRBV5-4 and TRBJ2-7; the match to TRBD2 covers 7 bases. J was trimmed by 5 bases and V by 0 bases; bases with no gene match: 8. Germline values: CDR1 SGHNT, CDR2 YYREEE (reference sequence). This CDR3 comprises 15 residues.

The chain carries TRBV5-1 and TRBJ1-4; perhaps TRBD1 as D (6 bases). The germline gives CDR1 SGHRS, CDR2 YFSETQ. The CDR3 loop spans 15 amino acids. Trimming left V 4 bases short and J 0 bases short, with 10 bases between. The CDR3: CASSLTGATNEKLFF. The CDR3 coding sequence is TGCGCCAGCAGCCTGACAGGTGCAACTAATGAAAAACTGTTTTTT.

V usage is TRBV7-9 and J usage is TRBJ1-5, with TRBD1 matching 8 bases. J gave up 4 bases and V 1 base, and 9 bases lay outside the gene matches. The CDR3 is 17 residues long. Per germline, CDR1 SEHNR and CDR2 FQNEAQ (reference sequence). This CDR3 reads CASSLGGTGSLNQPQHF. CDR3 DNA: TGTGCCAGCAGCTTAGGGGGGACAGGATCCCTTAATCAGCCCCAGCATTTT.

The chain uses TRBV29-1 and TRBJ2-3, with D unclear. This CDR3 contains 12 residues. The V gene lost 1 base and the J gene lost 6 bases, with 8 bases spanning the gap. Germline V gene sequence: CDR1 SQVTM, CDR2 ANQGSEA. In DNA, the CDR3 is TGCAGCGTTGAAGGTCTCCGGGATACGCAGTATTTT. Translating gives CSVEGLRDTQYF.

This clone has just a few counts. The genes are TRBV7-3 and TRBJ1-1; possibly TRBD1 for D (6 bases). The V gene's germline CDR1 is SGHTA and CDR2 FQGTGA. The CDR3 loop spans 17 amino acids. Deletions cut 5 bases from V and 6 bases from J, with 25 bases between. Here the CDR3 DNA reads TGTGCCAGCAGCCACGAATCAGACCGGGACAACAAGCCTGAAGCTTTCTTT. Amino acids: CASSHESDRDNKPEAFF. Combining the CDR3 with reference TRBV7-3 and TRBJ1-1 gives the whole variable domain GAGVSQTPSNKVTEKGKYVELRCDPISGHTALYWYRQSLGQGPEFLIYFQGTGAADDSGLPNDRFFAVRPEGSVSTLKIQRTERGDSAVYLCASSHESDRDNKPEAFFGQGTRLTVV.

The CDR3 reads CASSPGQTNEKLFF. In nucleotides, the CDR3 is TGTGCCAGCTCACCGGGACAGACTAATGAAAAACTGTTTTTT. The rearrangement uses TRBV18 and TRBJ1-4; 7 bases are shared with TRBD1. The CDR3 covers 14 residues. After removal of 3 bases from V and 2 bases from J, the junction contained 0 bases not matched to a gene. Germline V gene data show CDR1 as KGHSH and CDR2 as LQKENI.

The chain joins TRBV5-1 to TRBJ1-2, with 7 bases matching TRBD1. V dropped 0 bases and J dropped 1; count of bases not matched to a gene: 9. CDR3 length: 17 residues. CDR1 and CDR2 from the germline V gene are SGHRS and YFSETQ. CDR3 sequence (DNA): TGCGCCAGCAGCTTGGCCTCGACAGGGCGAGTTAACTATGGCTACACCTTC. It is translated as CASSLASTGRVNYGYTF.